The next 27 T cell receptor beta chains were all read from a single sample in a study of T cells expressing NK-cell markers. TCRdb re-called the 5' RACE reads; one entry per CDR3 protein, DNA not given. This table holds some 410,000 distinct CDR3 sequences. The source material was blood T cells: a sorted CD56 or NKG2C T cell subset, CD4+ or CD8+ T cells, or bulk PBMC T cells (not recorded which). The receptors were gathered from a woman aged 18 to 75 in good health.

The chain joins TRBV11-2 to TRBJ2-2. Germline lookup yields CDR1 SGHAT and CDR2 FQNNGV. The CDR3 totals 14 residues. The CDR3 loop reads CASSLIFNTGELFF.

The gene calls are TRBV6-2 or TRBV6-3 and TRBJ2-1; the D call from TCRdb, TRBD2, cannot be confirmed without DNA. The CDR3 sequence is 14 residues long. Looked up from germline, CDR1 is MNHEY and CDR2 is SVGEGT. CDR3 loop: CASRAAGSGNEQFF.

The chain combines TRBV29-1 with TRBJ2-2; TCRdb lists TRBD1, though no DNA is available to test this call. The CDR3 is made up of 15 amino acids. Germline assignment: CDR1 SQVTM and CDR2 ANQGSEA. This CDR3 is CSVKTPGVNTGELFF.

The V and J genes are TRBV5-1 and TRBJ2-5. Looked up from germline, CDR1 is SGHRS and CDR2 is YFSETQ. This CDR3 is built from 14 residues. The CDR3 sequence: CASSWRTDQETQYF.

The chain is built from TRBV5-6 and TRBJ2-1; TCRdb proposes TRBD2, but this gene call is untestable without DNA. The CDR3 is 18 residues long. Germline V lookup: CDR1 SGHDT, CDR2 YYEEEE. The CDR3 sequence: CASSLEKISGSSYNEQFF.

This chain links TRBV9 with TRBJ1-6; no DNA is available, so the TRBD1 call from TCRdb remains unchecked. CDR1 SGDLS and CDR2 YYNGEE come from the germline V gene. The CDR3 has 15 amino acids. The CDR3 spells CASTSDRTGGSPLHF.

The CDR3 loop reads CASSRVGGRDYEQYF. The chain employs TRBV3-1 and TRBJ2-7; without DNA, the TCRdb call of TRBD1 cannot be checked. The CDR3 is 15 residues long. CDR1 and CDR2 (germline): LGHDT, YNNKEL (reference sequence).

This chain uses TRBV5-6 with TRBJ1-2; TCRdb's D gene call, TRBD1, goes unchecked for lack of DNA. This CDR3 region has 12 residues. From germline, CDR1 is SGHDT and CDR2 YYEEEE. The CDR3 loop is CASSPGDYGYTF.

The chain recombines TRBV4-3 with TRBJ2-5. CDR1 is LGHNA, CDR2 YSLEER, per germline. This CDR3 contains 15 residues. CDR3: CASSQDFVQQETQYF.

The rearrangement links TRBV10-3 to TRBJ2-2; TCRdb names TRBD2, which stays unverified in the absence of DNA. The germline V gene encodes CDR1 ENHRY and CDR2 SYGVKD. The CDR3 consists of 16 residues. This chain's CDR3 is CAISENPQRGNGELFF.

The chain is built from TRBV6-5 and TRBJ2-3; TCRdb names TRBD2, which stays unverified in the absence of DNA. Germline V lookup: CDR1 MNHEY, CDR2 SVGAGI. The CDR3 length is 16 residues. The CDR3 reads CASSYPDAVGGDTQYF.

The gene calls are TRBV12-3 or TRBV12-4 and TRBJ2-5; TCRdb lists TRBD1, though no DNA is available to test this call. The CDR3 contains 12 residues. The CDR3 region is CASTTGVETQYF.

The chain combines TRBV5-1 with TRBJ2-1; no DNA is available, so the TRBD2 call from TCRdb remains unchecked. The CDR3 runs 15 residues. Per germline, CDR1 SGHRS and CDR2 YFSETQ. The CDR3 spells CASSLELAGVDEQFF.

The gene calls are TRBV20-1 and TRBJ2-1. This CDR3 is 14 amino acids long. Germline lookup yields CDR1 DFQATT and CDR2 SNEGSKA (reference sequence). The CDR3 loop is CSARVSSGVNEQFF.

The V gene is TRBV19, the J gene TRBJ1-2. The CDR3 is 13 residues long. CDR1 LNHDA and CDR2 SQIVND come from the germline V gene (reference sequence). CDR3 residues: CASSIGANYGYTF.

The chain is built from TRBV18 and TRBJ2-7; checking the TCRdb D call of TRBD1 is not possible without DNA. Germline V gene lookup returns CDR1 KGHSH and CDR2 LQKENI. This CDR3 has 13 residues. The CDR3 loop reads CASSLQQGDEQYF. Full variable domain (outside the CDR3, taken from reference TRBV18 and TRBJ2-7): NAGVMQNPRHLVRRRGQEARLRCSPMKGHSHVYWYRQLPEEGLKFMVYLQKENIIDESGMPKERFSAEFPKEGPSILRIQQVVRGDSAAYFCASSLQQGDEQYFGPGTRLTVT.

The gene calls are TRBV4-3 and TRBJ2-6. The germline CDR1 and CDR2 sequences are LGHNA and YSLEER. The CDR3 contains 18 residues. The CDR3: CASSQATSFGSGANVLTF.

V gene TRBV27 combines with J gene TRBJ1-2. This CDR3 spans 16 amino acids. Germline V CDR1 and CDR2: MNHEY, SMNVEV (reference sequence). The CDR3 here is CASSPSQGILNYGYTF.

The chain employs TRBV11-2 and TRBJ1-5. The CDR3 runs to 18 residues. Germline values: CDR1 SGHAT, CDR2 FQNNGV. CDR3 in amino acids: CASSSPAGQIHSNQPQHF.

The chain links TRBV10-3 to TRBJ1-3. Germline V gives CDR1 ENHRY, CDR2 SYGVKD. The CDR3 covers 15 residues. The CDR3 protein is CAISEADSTGNTIYF.

The chain has TRBV10-2 and TRBJ2-3; TCRdb names TRBD2, which stays unverified in the absence of DNA. The germline gives CDR1 WSHSY, CDR2 SAAADI. The CDR3 spans 14 residues. The CDR3 sequence is CASRLAGGPDTQYF.

The rearrangement uses TRBV7-9 and TRBJ2-7; the D gene TCRdb calls, TRBD2, cannot be checked with no DNA. The CDR3 is 13 residues long. Germline V lookup: CDR1 SEHNR, CDR2 FQNEAQ (reference sequence). This CDR3 is CASSPRAIYEQYF.

The chain uses TRBV25-1 and TRBJ2-7; the TRBD1 assignment by TCRdb is unverifiable without DNA. This CDR3 has 13 residues. Per germline, CDR1 MGHDK and CDR2 SYGVNS. CDR3 residues: CASRTGQGYEQYF.

The chain recombines TRBV20-1 with TRBJ2-5; TCRdb picks TRBD1, but there is no DNA to check that call. Germline V gene data show CDR1 as DFQATT and CDR2 as SNEGSKA (reference sequence). The CDR3 totals 12 residues. This chain's CDR3 is CSAYREQETQYF.

This chain uses TRBV6-1 with TRBJ2-1; the D gene TCRdb calls, TRBD1, cannot be checked with no DNA. The CDR3 is 15 amino acids. The V gene's germline CDR1 is MNHNS and CDR2 SASEGT. The CDR3 sequence is CASSRDRVPYNEQFF.

This chain links TRBV5-1 with TRBJ2-1; TCRdb calls TRBD2, which cannot be checked without DNA. CDR1 SGHRS and CDR2 YFSETQ come from the germline V gene. The CDR3 extends over 15 amino acids. CDR3 sequence: CASSFPSGSDHEQFF.

V and J are TRBV6-1 and TRBJ2-3; TCRdb's D gene call, TRBD2, goes unchecked for lack of DNA. CDR3 length: 16 amino acids. Germline CDR1 reads MNHNS; CDR2 reads SASEGT. The CDR3 is CASSWVSGRAADTQYF.